What follows are 21 T cell receptor beta chains derived from one specimen sequenced in a study of T-cell reconstitution after alpha-beta-depleted transplantation in children. During its preparation, the TCRbeta library received unique molecular identifiers. TCRdb used MiXCR to reprocess the PCR reads, holding one entry per CDR3 protein. The sample contains 90,000 to 130,000 distinct CDR3 sequences, around 10% of which appear only once. The source was PBMCs from the stem cell graft donor, collected from the stem cell graft. These receptors originate from a human donor who donated a stem cell graft to a child with acute lymphoblastic leukemia.

This clonotype was detected many times. The chain uses TRBV12-3 or TRBV12-4 and TRBJ2-5; no clear D gene. V lost 4 bases, J lost 7 bases, and 10 bases lay in between. The CDR3 length is 12 residues. CDR3 amino acids: CASSSDPRTQYF. Written as DNA, the CDR3 is TGTGCCAGCAGTTCTGACCCGAGGACCCAGTACTTC.

This clonotype has only a few counts. The chain recombines TRBV7-8 with TRBJ1-4; D uncertain. The germline gives CDR1 SGHVS, CDR2 FQNEAQ. V shed 0 bases and J shed 8 bases, with 16 bases lying between them. CDR3 length: 16 residues. CDR3 DNA sequence: TGTGCCAGCAGCTTAGCTTTTTCCGCACTAATGGAAAAACTGTTTTTT. Amino acid sequence: CASSLAFSALMEKLFF. Full variable domain (outside the CDR3, taken from reference TRBV7-8 and TRBJ1-4): GAGVSQSPRYKVAKRGQDVALRCDPISGHVSLFWYQQALGQGPEFLTYFQNEAQLDKSGLPSDRFFAERPEGSVSTLKIQRTQQEDSAVYLCASSLAFSALMEKLFFGSGTQLSVL.

This clonotype has at least ten counts. The gene calls are TRBV11-1 and TRBJ2-5; 8 bases are a match to TRBD1. The CDR3 is 19 amino acids. The germline CDR1 and CDR2 sequences are SGHAT and FQDESV (reference sequence). Trimming at V came to 4 bases and at J to 1 base, leaving 17 bases not matched to a gene. The CDR3 spells CASSSSFGTGQVIQETQYF. DNA for the CDR3: TGTGCCAGCAGCTCTTCTTTTGGCACGGGACAGGTGATCCAAGAGACCCAGTACTTC. Complete variable domain (other parts from reference TRBV11-1 and TRBJ2-5): EAEVAQSPRYKITEKSQAVAFWCDPISGHATLYWYRQILGQGPELLVQFQDESVVDDSQLPKDRFSAERLKGVDSTLKIQPAELGDSAMYLCASSSSFGTGQVIQETQYFGPGTRLLVL.

This clonotype was found many times. The chain is built from TRBV5-6 and TRBJ2-1, with 14 bases that match TRBD2. The ends lost 3 bases at V and 10 bases at J; junction bases unmatched: 3. The germline gives CDR1 SGHDT, CDR2 YYEEEE. CDR3 length: 14 amino acids. The CDR3 DNA sequence: TGTGCCAGCAGCTGGGGACTAGCGGGAGACGAGCAGTTCTTC. Protein product: CASSWGLAGDEQFF.

This clonotype was seen at least ten times. The chain carries TRBV4-3 and TRBJ1-1; unclear D gene. The germline CDR1 and CDR2 sequences are LGHNA and YSLEER. The CDR3 has 14 residues. V gave up 1 base and J gave up 2 bases, with 8 bases separating them. CDR3 in amino acids: CASSQGQINTEAFF. The CDR3 DNA is TGCGCCAGCAGCCAAGGGCAGATTAACACTGAAGCTTTCTTT.

The table lists this clonotype with many counts. The chain uses TRBV12-3 or TRBV12-4 and TRBJ2-2; 8 bases are shared with TRBD1. The length of the CDR3 is 16 residues. Trimming took 7 bases from V and 0 from J; bases not matched to a gene: 7. The CDR3 loop is CASNYWGQANTGELFF. Here the CDR3 DNA reads TGTGCCAGCAACTACTGGGGACAGGCGAACACCGGGGAGCTGTTTTTT.

Comments on this clonotype: A much larger clonotype is one base distant, so this may be a read error. The chain combines TRBV7-6 with TRBJ2-5; no firm D call. Germline assignment: CDR1 SGHVS and CDR2 FNYEAQ. The CDR3 has 13 residues. Trimming shortened V by 5 bases and J by 4 bases, and 11 bases separated the two germline ends. CDR3 amino acids: CASSRRRPETQYF. In DNA form, the CDR3 reads TGTGCCAGCAGCCGCAGGCGACCAGAGACCCAGTACTTC.

The sample holds many counts of this clonotype. This rearrangement joins TRBV6-1 to TRBJ2-2, with D perhaps TRBD2 (6 bases). Germline-derived CDR1 and CDR2 are MNHNS and SASEGT. Trimming stripped 1 base from V and 3 bases from J, with 12 bases between. CDR3 size: 16 residues. The CDR3 nucleotides are TGTGCCAGCAGTGAAGGTGGAGGGTGGGACACCGGGGAGCTGTTTTTT. Encoded protein: CASSEGGGWDTGELFF.

This clonotype was seen at least ten times. V usage is TRBV6-1 and J usage is TRBJ1-5; 10 bases map to TRBD1. CDR1 is MNHNS and CDR2 is SASEGT in the germline V gene. The J segment lost 2 bases and the V segment lost 5 bases, leaving 3 bases of the junction unmatched. This CDR3 contains 15 residues. Written as DNA, the CDR3 is TGTGCCAGCAGTACGGGGACAGGGGGCAATCAGCCCCAGCATTTT. Its protein product is CASSTGTGGNQPQHF.

This clonotype was picked up many times. The CDR3: CASSVGQGSEEQYF. Written as DNA, the CDR3 is TGCGCCAGCAGCGTGGGACAGGGATCGGAAGAGCAGTACTTC. The V gene is TRBV5-1, the J gene TRBJ2-7; 9 nucleotides agree with TRBD1. The germline V gene has CDR1 SGHRS and CDR2 YFSETQ. Germline trimming cut 4 bases from V and 7 bases from J; bases unmatched to any gene: 9. The CDR3 is 14 residues long. The full variable domain, rest sourced from reference TRBV5-1 and TRBJ2-7, is KAGVTQTPRYLIKTRGQQVTLSCSPISGHRSVSWYQQTPGQGLQFLFEYFSETQRNKGNFPGRFSGRQFSNSRSEMNVSTLELGDSALYLCASSVGQGSEEQYFGPGTRLTVT.

This clonotype came up many times. This chain uses TRBV3-1 with TRBJ1-6; D call uncertain. V shed 7 bases and J shed 0 bases, with 10 bases lying between them. The CDR3 spans 15 residues. Germline CDR1 is LGHDT and CDR2 is YNNKEL (reference sequence). CDR3 sequence reads: CASTAGSSYNSPLHF. In nucleotides, the CDR3 is TGTGCCAGCACCGCCGGGAGCTCCTATAATTCACCCCTCCACTTT.

This clonotype has a handful of counts. The chain links TRBV7-9 to TRBJ2-2; 7 positions match TRBD1. Trimming took 3 bases from V and 2 from J; bases not matched to a gene: 9. This CDR3 is 17 amino acids long. Germline CDR1 and CDR2: SEHNR and FQNEAQ (reference sequence). The CDR3 DNA sequence: TGTGCCAGCAGCTTGGTAAACAGGGGAAGAAACACCGGGGAGCTGTTTTTT. This sequence encodes CASSLVNRGRNTGELFF.

This clonotype was recorded a few times. The rearrangement joins TRBV5-4 to TRBJ2-7; D perhaps matches TRBD2 (6 bases). V was trimmed by 3 bases and J by 3 bases, leaving 13 bases between them. The CDR3 runs 14 residues. In germline, CDR1 is SGHNT, CDR2 YYREEE (reference sequence). For the CDR3, the DNA is TGTGCCAGCAGCTCCCGTGGAGGGGTCTACGAGCAGTACTTC. Translation gives CASSSRGGVYEQYF.

The chain combines TRBV11-1 with TRBJ2-1; 11 bases align to TRBD2. The CDR3 sequence is 17 residues long. The junction had 6 bases not matched to a gene; V was cut back by 4 bases and J by 1 base. Germline-derived CDR1 and CDR2 are SGHAT and FQDESV (reference sequence). CDR3 in amino acids: CASSSRGLAVSYNEQFF. In DNA form, the CDR3 reads TGTGCCAGCAGCTCCCGGGGACTAGCGGTTTCCTACAATGAGCAGTTCTTC.

This clonotype was observed many times. The genes are TRBV5-1 and TRBJ2-3, with TRBD2 identical over 8 bases. Germline CDR1 SGHRS, CDR2 YFSETQ. The CDR3 has 17 residues. The V and J ends lost 1 base and 0 bases, in that order; junction bases with no gene match: 7. The CDR3 nucleotides read TGCGCCAGCAGCTTGAAGAGGGCTAGCGGGAGCACAGATACGCAGTATTTT. The encoded protein is CASSLKRASGSTDTQYF.

This clonotype appeared many times. The chain employs TRBV5-1 and TRBJ1-1, with D hard to call. Germline loops: CDR1 SGHRS, CDR2 YFSETQ. The CDR3 consists of 14 residues. Between the trimmed V and J ends, which lost 0 bases and 1 base, there was a span of 7 bases. CDR3: CASSLDASNTEAFF. The CDR3, as DNA: TGCGCCAGCAGCTTGGACGCTTCGAACACTGAAGCTTTCTTT.

Ten or more counts support this clonotype. The chain is built from TRBV5-1 and TRBJ1-4; tentative D call: TRBD1 (5 bases). CDR3 length: 17 amino acids. The V and J ends lost 4 bases and 6 bases respectively, with 22 bases between them. Germline CDR1 SGHRS, CDR2 YFSETQ. The CDR3 DNA reads TGCGCCAGCAGCATGCTAACCCTCAGGGAAGGTGATGAAAAACTGTTTTTT. This translates into CASSMLTLREGDEKLFF.

This clonotype was seen at least ten times. This rearrangement joins TRBV5-6 to TRBJ2-1; 9 nucleotides line up with TRBD1. J gave up 7 bases and V 3 bases, and 5 bases lay outside the gene matches. The CDR3 consists of 14 residues. The V gene's germline CDR1 is SGHDT and CDR2 YYEEEE. The CDR3: CASSSGTGLNEQFF. In DNA form, the CDR3 reads TGTGCCAGCAGCTCCGGGACAGGGTTGAATGAGCAGTTCTTC.

This clonotype appeared many times. The V and J genes are TRBV7-8 and TRBJ2-3; D unresolved. The V end was cut by 5 bases, the J end by 1 base, with 10 bases between. The CDR3 spans 14 residues. Germline CDR1 and CDR2: SGHVS and FQNEAQ. CDR3 sequence reads: CASSNLVGTDTQYF. The CDR3 DNA reads as TGTGCCAGCAGCAACCTCGTGGGCACAGATACGCAGTATTTT. The full variable domain, its missing parts supplied by reference TRBV7-8 and TRBJ2-3, is GAGVSQSPRYKVAKRGQDVALRCDPISGHVSLFWYQQALGQGPEFLTYFQNEAQLDKSGLPSDRFFAERPEGSVSTLKIQRTQQEDSAVYLCASSNLVGTDTQYFGPGTRLTVL.

Details on this clonotype: It may be a read error: a sequence one base away is much more abundant. No DNA is shown, since the ends of the CDR3 on it are uncertain; the CDR3 is the one TCRdb lists. The rearrangement links TRBV21-1 to TRBJ1-2; the DNA was not used to check the table's D call, TRBD1. TRBV21-1 is a known pseudogene. The CDR3 length equals 14 residues, ends included. The CDR3: CASVEDRETYGCTF.

This clonotype was found many times. This sequence joins TRBV7-9 and TRBJ2-7, with 8 positions matching TRBD1. Germline V gene sequence: CDR1 SEHNR, CDR2 FQNEAQ (reference sequence). There are 15 residues in the CDR3. The ends lost 5 bases at V and 1 base at J; junction bases unmatched: 7. The CDR3 here is CASSARDRPSYEQYF. In DNA, the CDR3 is TGTGCCAGCAGCGCCCGGGACAGGCCTTCCTACGAGCAGTACTTC. The full variable domain, with the rest looked up from reference TRBV7-9 and TRBJ2-7, is DTGVSQNPRHKITKRGQNVTFRCDPISEHNRLYWYRQTLGQGPEFLTYFQNEAQLEKSRLLSDRFSAERPKGSFSTLEIQRTEQGDSAMYLCASSARDRPSYEQYFGPGTRLTVT.